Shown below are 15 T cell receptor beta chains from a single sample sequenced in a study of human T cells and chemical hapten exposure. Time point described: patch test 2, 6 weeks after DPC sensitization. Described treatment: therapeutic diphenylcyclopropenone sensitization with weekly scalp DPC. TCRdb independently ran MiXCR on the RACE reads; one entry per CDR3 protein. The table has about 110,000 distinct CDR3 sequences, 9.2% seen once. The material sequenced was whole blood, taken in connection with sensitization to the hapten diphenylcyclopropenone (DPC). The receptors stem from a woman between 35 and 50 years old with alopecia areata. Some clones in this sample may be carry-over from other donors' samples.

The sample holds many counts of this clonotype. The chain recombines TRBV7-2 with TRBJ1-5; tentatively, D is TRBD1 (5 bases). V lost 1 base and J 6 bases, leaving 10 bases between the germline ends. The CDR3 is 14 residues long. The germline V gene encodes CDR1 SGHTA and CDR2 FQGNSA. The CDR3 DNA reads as TGTGCCAGCAGCTTAGGGCAGGGAGGTCAGCCCCAGCATTTT. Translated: CASSLGQGGQPQHF.

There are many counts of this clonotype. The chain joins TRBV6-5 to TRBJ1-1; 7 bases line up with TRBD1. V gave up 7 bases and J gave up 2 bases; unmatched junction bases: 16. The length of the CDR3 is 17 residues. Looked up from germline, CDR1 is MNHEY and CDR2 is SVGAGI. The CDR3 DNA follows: TGTGCCAGCACCCTGAAGGGGGCTCCGATCGTCAACACTGAAGCTTTCTTT. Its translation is CASTLKGAPIVNTEAFF.

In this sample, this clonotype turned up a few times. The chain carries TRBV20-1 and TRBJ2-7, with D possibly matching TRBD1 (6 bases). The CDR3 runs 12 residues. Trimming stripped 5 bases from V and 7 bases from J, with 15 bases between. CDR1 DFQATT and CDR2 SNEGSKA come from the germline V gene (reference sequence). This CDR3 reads CSASKQGGEQYF. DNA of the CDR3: TGCAGTGCTTCCAAACAGGGCGGAGAGCAGTACTTC.

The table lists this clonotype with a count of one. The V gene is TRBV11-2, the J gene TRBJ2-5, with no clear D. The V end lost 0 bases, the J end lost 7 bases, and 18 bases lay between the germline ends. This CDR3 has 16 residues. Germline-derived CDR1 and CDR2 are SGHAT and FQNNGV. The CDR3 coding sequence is TGTGCCAGCAGCTTAGATCCGGGCCAGCCATTTGGGACCCAGTACTTC. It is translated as CASSLDPGQPFGTQYF.

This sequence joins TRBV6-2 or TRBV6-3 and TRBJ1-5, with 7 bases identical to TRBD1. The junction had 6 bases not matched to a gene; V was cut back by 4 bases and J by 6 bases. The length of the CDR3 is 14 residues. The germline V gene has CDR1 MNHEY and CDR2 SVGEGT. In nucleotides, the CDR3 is TGTGCCAGCAGTTCGACAGGGATCAGTCAGCCCCAGCATTTT. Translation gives CASSSTGISQPQHF.

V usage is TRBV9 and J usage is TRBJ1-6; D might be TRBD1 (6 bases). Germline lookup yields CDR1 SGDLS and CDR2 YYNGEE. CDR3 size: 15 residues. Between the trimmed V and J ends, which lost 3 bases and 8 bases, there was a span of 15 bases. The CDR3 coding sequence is TGTGCCAGCAGCGGAATCAGGGGCCGGGATTCACCCCTCCACTTT. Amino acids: CASSGIRGRDSPLHF.

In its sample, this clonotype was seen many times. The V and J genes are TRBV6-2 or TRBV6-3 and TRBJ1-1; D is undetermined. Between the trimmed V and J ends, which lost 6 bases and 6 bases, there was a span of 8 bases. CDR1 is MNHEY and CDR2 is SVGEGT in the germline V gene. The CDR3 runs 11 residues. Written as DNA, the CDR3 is TGTGCCAGCAGCTTTCACGCTGAAGCTTTCTTT. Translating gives CASSFHAEAFF.

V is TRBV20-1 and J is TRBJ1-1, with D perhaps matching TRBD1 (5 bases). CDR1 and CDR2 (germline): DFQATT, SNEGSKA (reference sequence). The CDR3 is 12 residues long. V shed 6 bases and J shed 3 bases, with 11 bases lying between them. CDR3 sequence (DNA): TGCAGTGCACCAGAGGGGTACACTGAAGCTTTCTTT. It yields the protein CSAPEGYTEAFF.

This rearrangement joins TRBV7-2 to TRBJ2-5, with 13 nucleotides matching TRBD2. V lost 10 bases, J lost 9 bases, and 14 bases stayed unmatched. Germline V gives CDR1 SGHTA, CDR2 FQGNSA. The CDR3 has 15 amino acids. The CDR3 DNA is TGTGCCACAAAGTCACTAGCGGGGGGGCTAGTGGCCCAGTACTTC. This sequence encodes CATKSLAGGLVAQYF.

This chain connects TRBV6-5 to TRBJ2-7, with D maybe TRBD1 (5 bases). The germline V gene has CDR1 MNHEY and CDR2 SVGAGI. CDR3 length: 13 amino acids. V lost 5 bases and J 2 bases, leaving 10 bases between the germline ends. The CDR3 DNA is TGTGCCAGCAGTCAGCAGGGCACCTACGAGCAGTACTTC. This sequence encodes CASSQQGTYEQYF.

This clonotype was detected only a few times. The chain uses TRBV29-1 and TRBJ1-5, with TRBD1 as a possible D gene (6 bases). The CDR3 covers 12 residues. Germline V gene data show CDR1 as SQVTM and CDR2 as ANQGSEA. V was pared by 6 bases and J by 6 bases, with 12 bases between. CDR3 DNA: TGCAGCGTAGCTGACAGGTTTCAGCCCCAGCATTTT. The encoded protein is CSVADRFQPQHF.

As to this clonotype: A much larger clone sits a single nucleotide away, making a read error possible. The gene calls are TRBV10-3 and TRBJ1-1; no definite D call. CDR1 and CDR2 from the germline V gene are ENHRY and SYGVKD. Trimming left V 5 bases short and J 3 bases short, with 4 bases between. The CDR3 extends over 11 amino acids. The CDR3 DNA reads TGTGCCATCAGTACGGACACTGAAGCTTTCTTT. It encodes CAISTDTEAFF.

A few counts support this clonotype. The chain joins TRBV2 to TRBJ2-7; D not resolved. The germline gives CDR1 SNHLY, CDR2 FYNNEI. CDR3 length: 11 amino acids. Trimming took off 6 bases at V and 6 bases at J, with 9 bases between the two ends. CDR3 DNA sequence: TGTGCCAGCAGGCCTCACATCGAGCAGTACTTC. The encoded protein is CASRPHIEQYF. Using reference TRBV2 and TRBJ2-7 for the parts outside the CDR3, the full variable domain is EPEVTQTPSHQVTQMGQEVILRCVPISNHLYFYWYRQILGQKVEFLVSFYNNEISEKSEIFDDQFSVERPDGSNFTLKIRSTKLEDSAMYFCASRPHIEQYFGPGTRLTVT.

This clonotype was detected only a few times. In DNA, the CDR3 is TGCAGTGCTAGAGAGAGTAAAGGACAGACAACCTACTATGGCTACACCTTC. It is translated as CSARESKGQTTYYGYTF. The J gene is TRBJ1-2, the V gene TRBV20-1; possibly TRBD1 for D (6 bases). CDR1 and CDR2 from the germline V gene are DFQATT and SNEGSKA (reference sequence). Trimming left V 0 bases short and J 3 bases short, with 20 bases between. CDR3 length equals 17 residues.

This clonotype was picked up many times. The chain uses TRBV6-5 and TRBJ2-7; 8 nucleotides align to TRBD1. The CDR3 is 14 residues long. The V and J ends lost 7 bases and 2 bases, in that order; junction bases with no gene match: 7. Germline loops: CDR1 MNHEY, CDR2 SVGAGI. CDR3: CASNGQGPTYEQYF. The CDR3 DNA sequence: TGTGCCAGCAATGGACAGGGTCCAACCTACGAGCAGTACTTC.